This T cell receptor beta chain was retrieved from a study of T cells in pancreatic ductal adenocarcinoma. Study-level results: Unique clonotypes were approximately 8-fold more numerous in blood than in tumor. No significant tumor-blood clonality difference; means were about 0.12 and 0.073.

The CDR3 totals 12 residues. The V gene's germline CDR1 is SEHNR and CDR2 FQNEAQ (reference sequence). The V gene lost 3 bases and the J gene lost 8 bases, with 8 bases spanning the gap. On this clone itself: The antigen remains undetermined.

Surgery without prior neoadjuvant therapy was the treatment of the selected pancreatic ductal adenocarcinoma patients. TCRdb's table, derived via immunoSEQ multiplex PCR, lists solely in-frame clones and lacks some. The table includes around 100,000 clones, about 95% detected once. The sample consisted of PBMCs. The chain carries TRBV7-9 and TRBJ2-1; a possible D gene is TRBD2 (5 bases). The origin of this receptor is a human donor with pancreatic ductal adenocarcinoma. CDR3 protein: CASSFGLDEQFF. CDR3 DNA: TGTGCCAGCAGCTTTGGACTGGATGAGCAGTTCTTC. The full variable domain, rest sourced from reference TRBV7-9 and TRBJ2-1, is DTGVSQNPRHKITKRGQNVTFRCDPISEHNRLYWYRQTLGQGPEFLTYFQNEAQLEKSRLLSDRFSAERPKGSFSTLEIQRTEQGDSAMYLCASSFGLDEQFFGPGTRLTVL.